A selection of T cell receptor beta chains follows, all from one sample in a study of CD4 and CD8 cells across lung adenocarcinoma regions. TCRdb independently ran MiXCR on the PCR reads; one entry per CDR3 protein. The data show about 16,000 distinct CDR3 sequences, around 56% seen once. The sequenced sample was CD8+ T cells from the center of a lung tumor. The receptors were sampled from a female donor with lung adenocarcinoma. The CD4 and CD8 labels of this study may be unreliable. The CDR3 runs from the conserved cysteine through the conserved F or W. A D gene is named only where the DNA matches it firmly. Where a row states a size, it is once, few, many or the class of an expanded clone; other rows omit it.

J gene,V gene,clone size,D gene,CDR3 DNA,CDR3 protein
TRBJ2-5,TRBV27,NA,TRBD1,TGTTCCAGGGGGCTCGCGGGCCGTGACACAGATACCCAGTACTTC,CSRGLAGRDTDTQYF
TRBJ2-3,TRBV4-1,NA,TRBD2,TGCGCCAGCAGCCAAGATTGGACTAGCGGGAGAGATACGCAGTATTTT,CASSQDWTSGRDTQYF
TRBJ2-1,TRBV6-2/TRBV6-3,many,NA,TGTGCCAGCCGACTCAGAGAGACAGGGAGGACAAATGAGCAGTTCTTC,CASRLRETGRTNEQFF
TRBJ2-2,TRBV6-5,NA,TRBD2,TGTGCCAGCAGTTATTGGCTAGCGGGAGGGACCGGGGAGCTGTTTTTT,CASSYWLAGGTGELFF
TRBJ2-2,TRBV7-6,NA,TRBD2,TGTGCCAGCAGCTTAGAGATGACTAGCGGGAGCACAGGTACGCTGTTTTTT,CASSLEMTSGSTGTLFF
TRBJ2-3,TRBV6-1,few,NA,TGTGCCAGCAGACTAGGACTCGGCACAGATACGCAGTATTTT,CASRLGLGTDTQYF
TRBJ2-7,TRBV7-7,NA,TRBD1,TGTGCTAGCAGCAAAGACAGGGACTACGAGCAGTACTTC,CASSKDRDYEQYF
TRBJ2-5,TRBV4-3,NA,NA,TGCGCCAGCAGCCAAGTTTTTGGGGGGCGGGAGACCCAGTACTTC,CASSQVFGGRETQYF
TRBJ2-5,TRBV4-1,NA,TRBD2,TGCGCCAGCAGCCAAGTAGCGGGAGAGGCAGAGACGCAGTACTTC,CASSQVAGEAETQYF
TRBJ2-3,TRBV6-1,NA,NA,TGTGCCAGCTCAAAGGACAGCCCGGGGGATACGCAGTATTTT,CASSKDSPGDTQYF
TRBJ2-7,TRBV27,once,NA,TGTGCCAGCAGTTTATTAGGGGCCCGGGCGGGATTCTACGAGCAGTACTTC,CASSLLGARAGFYEQYF
TRBJ2-7,TRBV14,NA,NA,TGTGCCAGCAGCCAGGTCGGATCCGAGCAGTACTTC,CASSQVGSEQYF
TRBJ1-2,TRBV6-1,NA,TRBD1,TGTGCCAGCAGTAATACCGGGACAGGGTATGGCTACACCTTC,CASSNTGTGYGYTF
TRBJ2-4,TRBV27,few,NA,TGTGCCAGGGGGCTGAGGGCCCAAAACACGCAGTACTTC,CARGLRAQNTQYF
TRBJ2-5,TRBV28,NA,NA,TGTGCCAGCACCGCGGACTTGGTAATACGGGAGCAGTACTTC,CASTADLVIREQYF
TRBJ2-2,TRBV6-1,NA,TRBD2,TGTGCCAGCAGGGGCGGGGGGGCCGCGAGCACCGGGGAGCTGTTTTTT,CASRGGGAASTGELFF
TRBJ2-5,TRBV6-5,medium-sized,TRBD1,TGTGCCAGCTTTCCCACCGGGACAGGGGGCGTGAAGACCCAGTACTTC,CASFPTGTGGVKTQYF
TRBJ2-1,TRBV6-1,medium-sized,TRBD2,TGTGCCAGCAGACGGTGGGGGGGAGCGGGGAGCGGGAGGGCCGATGAGCAGTTCTTC,CASRRWGGAGSGRADEQFF
TRBJ2-3,TRBV7-2,NA,TRBD2,TGTGCCAGCAGCTTCGGATTTCCTAGCGGGGGGGACACAGATACGCAGTATTTT,CASSFGFPSGGDTDTQYF
TRBJ2-3,TRBV6-5,few,NA,TGTGCCAGCAGTTACGCGGAAGGGGCCACAGATACGCAGTATTTT,CASSYAEGATDTQYF
TRBJ1-6,TRBV7-2,NA,NA,TGTGCCAGCAGCCCCCCTGGAACCTATAATTCACCCCTCCACTTT,CASSPPGTYNSPLHF
TRBJ2-6,TRBV6-5,medium-sized,NA,TGTGCCAGCAGTTACTCGGCCCGCGGGGCCAACGTCCTGACTTTC,CASSYSARGANVLTF
TRBJ2-7,TRBV27,NA,TRBD1,TGTGCCAGCAGTTCACCCGGGACAGGGTACTACGAGCAGTACTTC,CASSSPGTGYYEQYF
TRBJ2-5,TRBV6-4,NA,NA,TGTGCCAGGGGTGACGGGGGCCTTGACGAAGAGACGCAGTACTTC,CARGDGGLDEETQYF
TRBJ1-1,TRBV6-1,NA,TRBD1,TGTGCCAGCAGTAGGAGTGGACAGGGCGCTGAAGCTTTCTTT,CASSRSGQGAEAFF
TRBJ2-1,TRBV6-5,medium-sized,NA,TGTGCCAGCAAACGCCGCTCCTACAATGAGCAGTTCTTC,CASKRRSYNEQFF
TRBJ2-2,TRBV20-1,NA,TRBD1,TGCAGTGCAAAAGGACAGGGAAGCACCGGGGAGCTGTTTTTT,CSAKGQGSTGELFF
TRBJ2-3,TRBV7-7,few,TRBD2,TGTGCTAGCAGCCGAAGCGGGGGAACAGATACGCAGTATTTT,CASSRSGGTDTQYF
TRBJ2-1,TRBV4-1,few,TRBD2,TGCGCCAGCAGCCGACAAGCGGGAGGCCGCTACGAGCAGTTCTTC,CASSRQAGGRYEQFF
TRBJ1-2,TRBV20-1,NA,NA,TGCAGTGCTAGAAATGAGATTACCTATGGCTACACCTTC,CSARNEITYGYTF
TRBJ1-1,TRBV7-2,few,NA,TGTGCCAGCAGCTTACGAATCGCTGAAGCTTTCTTT,CASSLRIAEAFF
TRBJ2-1,TRBV6-1,NA,NA,TGTGCCAGCAGGATACCAGGAGAAATCGGTAAGGATGAGCAGTTCTTC,CASRIPGEIGKDEQFF
TRBJ2-7,TRBV6-1,NA,NA,TGTGCCAGCAGTGAAGGGGGCTTCATTTCCACAGATACGCAGTACTTC,CASSEGGFISTDTQYF
TRBJ2-4,TRBV27,NA,NA,TGTGCCGGCATGGGGGCGGGTAGCAAAAACACTCAGTATTTC,CAGMGAGSKNTQYF
TRBJ2-2,TRBV11-2,NA,NA,TGTGCCAGCAGCTTAGTTCCAGGAACCGGGGAGCTGTTTTTT,CASSLVPGTGELFF
TRBJ2-2,TRBV7-3,NA,NA,TGTGCCAGCAGCCTGGAGGCCGGGGAGCTGTTTTTT,CASSLEAGELFF
TRBJ2-5,TRBV5-1,few,TRBD2,TGCGCCAGCAGCCTTAATAGCGGGGTCGAGACCCAGTACTTC,CASSLNSGVETQYF
TRBJ2-1,TRBV12-3/TRBV12-4,NA,NA,TGTGCCAGCAGTTATCAAGGTGCTACCCAGTTCTTC,CASSYQGATQFF
TRBJ2-4,TRBV7-7,NA,NA,TGTGCTAGCAGCTTAGCGGAGTGGGGTGCCAAAAACATTCAGTACTTC,CASSLAEWGAKNIQYF
TRBJ2-5,TRBV6-1,few,NA,TGTGCCAGCAGTCAGCTTGAAGAGACCCAGTACTTC,CASSQLEETQYF
TRBJ2-3,TRBV5-1,NA,NA,TGCGCCAGCAGCTTGGCCTCGGCGGTGGGAACTAGCACAGATACGCAGTATTTT,CASSLASAVGTSTDTQYF
TRBJ2-7,TRBV28,medium-sized,TRBD1,TGTGCCAGCAGTCCCCCGGACAGGGCTTCTACTGACGAGCAGTACTTC,CASSPPDRASTDEQYF
TRBJ2-1,TRBV12-3/TRBV12-4,few,NA,TGTGCCAGCAGTTTGCTGAGGAATGAGCAGTTCTTC,CASSLLRNEQFF
TRBJ2-3,TRBV27,NA,NA,TGTGCCAGCGCGGCGTGGCGGGGAAGTGGCCAAGATACGCAGTATTTT,CASAAWRGSGQDTQYF
TRBJ2-3,TRBV6-1,once,TRBD2,TGTGCCAGCAGTCGCGGGGTAGCGGGGGGGCCTCGCCAAGATACGCAGTACTTT,CASSRGVAGGPRQDTQYF
TRBJ2-3,TRBV6-1,NA,TRBD2,TGTGCCAGCCGGACTAGCGGAACAGATACGCAGTATTTT,CASRTSGTDTQYF
TRBJ2-1,TRBV9,NA,TRBD2,TGTGCCAGCAGCCCCGTTGCTAGCGGGGTATACAATGAGCAGTTCTTC,CASSPVASGVYNEQFF
TRBJ1-2,TRBV6-5,many,NA,TGTGCCAGCACCCCCGCCGGGGGGGCGGTTAGCTATGGCTACACCTTC,CASTPAGGAVSYGYTF
TRBJ2-5,TRBV7-2,NA,NA,TGTGCCAGCAGCCAAGGCCCCGTTCGGGAGCAGTACTTC,CASSQGPVREQYF
TRBJ2-1,TRBV7-2,few,NA,TGTGCCAGCAGCCCGCCGGGACCGCGAGCTGAGCAGTTCTTC,CASSPPGPRAEQFF
TRBJ2-3,TRBV6-4,few,TRBD2,TGTGCCAGCAGTCTCACGGCGGCTAGCGGGGGATCGGGCACAGATACGCAGTATTTT,CASSLTAASGGSGTDTQYF
TRBJ2-3,TRBV6-5,NA,TRBD2,TGTGCCAGCAGTTACAGTACTAGCGGGAGCACCGGGGAGCAGTATTTT,CASSYSTSGSTGEQYF
TRBJ2-1,TRBV7-6,NA,NA,TGTGCCAGCAGCCACCTAGTGGGGGATGAGCAGTTCTTC,CASSHLVGDEQFF
TRBJ2-5,TRBV6-1,NA,NA,TGTGCCAGCAGGGGGGCCGGGGGCGGGGGCCAAGAGACCCAGTATTTC,CASRGAGGGGQETQYF
TRBJ2-5,TRBV6-1,NA,NA,TGTGCCAGCAGGGAAGGGGGGGGCATTGACCCAGAGACCCAGTACTTC,CASREGGGIDPETQYF
TRBJ1-6,TRBV6-2/TRBV6-3,few,TRBD1,TGTGCCAGCAGTCTCCCAGGGGGCGCACATAATTCACCCCTCCACTTT,CASSLPGGAHNSPLHF
TRBJ2-4,TRBV10-3,NA,TRBD1,TGTGCCATCGGAACAGGGGGCACCAAAAACATTCAGTACTTC,CAIGTGGTKNIQYF
TRBJ2-6,TRBV12-3/TRBV12-4,medium-sized,TRBD1,TGTGCCAGCAGTTTAGGGGGACAGGGGGCAGGGGCCAACGTCCTGACTTTC,CASSLGGQGAGANVLTF
TRBJ2-7,TRBV10-2,NA,NA,TGCGCCAGCAGTGAGTCGAGGAGGTGGGCAAAAAATACGCAGTACTTC,CASSESRRWAKNTQYF
TRBJ2-7,TRBV12-3/TRBV12-4,many,NA,TGTGCCAGCAGGATCGACGGAAACTACGAGCAGTACTTC,CASRIDGNYEQYF